These T cell receptor beta chains were read from a single sample in a study of T cell responses to AZD1222 COVID-19 vaccine. The repertoire was sequenced with immunoSEQ multiplex PCR; TCRdb's copy has only in-frame clones and lacks some. The sample has 95,000 to 100,000 clones; just over 90% are singletons. This sample comprised peripheral blood, obtained on day 0 of AZD1222 vaccination. The receptors originated from an adult in good health. Both conserved end residues are part of each CDR3. A D gene is named only where the DNA matches it firmly. The listing skips clone size in some rows; elsewhere it reads once, few, many or a size class.

>TRBV3-1/TRBV3-2|TRBJ2-7|NA|NA|15
TGTGCCAGCAGCCAAGATTACGGGTTGTCGATCGAGCAGTACTTC
CASSQDYGLSIEQYF
>TRBV7-3|TRBJ2-2|few|NA|15
TGTGCCAGCAGCCCCGGGGACGTTAACACCGGGGAGCTGTTTTTT
CASSPGDVNTGELFF
>TRBV3-1/TRBV3-2|TRBJ2-1|NA|NA|13
TGTGCCAGCAGCCAATCCCGCTACAATGAGCAGTTCTTC
CASSQSRYNEQFF
>TRBV3-1/TRBV3-2|TRBJ1-2|once|NA|13
TGTGCCAGCAGCCTCACGTCTCTCTATGGCTACACCTTC
CASSLTSLYGYTF
>TRBV9|TRBJ2-7|NA|NA|14
TGTGCCAGCAGCGTAGGGGGAAGTTCCTACGAGCAGTACTTC
CASSVGGSSYEQYF
>TRBV6-4|TRBJ2-3|NA|TRBD2|15
TGTGCCAGCAGTGACTCACTAGCGGGGGCAGATACGCAGTATTTT
CASSDSLAGADTQYF
>TRBV5-1|TRBJ2-3|NA|NA|14
TGCGCCAGCAGCTACGGGACGCGGGGAGATACGCAGTATTTT
CASSYGTRGDTQYF
>TRBV27|TRBJ2-3|NA|NA|15
TGTGCCAGCAGTTTAGACTCCCCGGGCCCAGATACGCAGTATTTT
CASSLDSPGPDTQYF
>TRBV5-1|TRBJ1-1|NA|TRBD1|14
TGCGCCAGCAGCGGCAGACAGGGGAACACTGAAGCTTTCTTT
CASSGRQGNTEAFF
>TRBV5-1|TRBJ1-1|NA|NA|15
TGCGCCAGCAGCCTAGAACAGCCGACGAACACTGAAGCTTTCTTT
CASSLEQPTNTEAFF
>TRBV5-3|TRBJ1-6|NA|NA|15
TGTGCCAGAAGCCCGCGGGTGGGAAGGAGGTCACCCCTCCACTTT
CARSPRVGRRSPLHF
>TRBV7-2|TRBJ1-6|once|NA|18
TGTGCCAGCAGCTTATTCTTTGATAGACGCTCCTATAATTCACCCCTCCACTTT
CASSLFFDRRSYNSPLHF
>TRBV11-2|TRBJ2-3|NA|NA|16
TGTGCCAGCAGTCACCCATTCGGGGGGCGCGCAGATACGCAGTATTTT
CASSHPFGGRADTQYF
>TRBV23-1|TRBJ1-4|once|NA|17
TGCGCCAGCAGTCAATGGGAGGGGGAGAACCGTAATGAAAAACTGTTTTTT
CASSQWEGENRNEKLFF
>TRBV5-4|TRBJ2-3|NA|NA|13
TGTGCCAGCAGCTTGGGTAGGTCCGATACGCAGTATTTT
CASSLGRSDTQYF
>TRBV3-1/TRBV3-2|TRBJ1-4|few|TRBD1|15
TGTGCCAGCAGCCGATTAGACAGGGGGAATGAAAAACTGTTTTTT
CASSRLDRGNEKLFF
>TRBV9|TRBJ1-3|once|NA|15
TGTGCCAGCAGCGTAGAAGAAAGCTCTGGAAACACCATATATTTT
CASSVEESSGNTIYF
>TRBV6-4|TRBJ2-1|NA|TRBD2|15
TGTGCCAGCGGACCGGGACTAGCGGGATACAATGAGCAGTTCTTC
CASGPGLAGYNEQFF
>TRBV3-1/TRBV3-2|TRBJ1-6|NA|NA|15
TGTGCCAGCAGCCAGATGGCGGGCTTAGGTTCACCCCTCCACTTT
CASSQMAGLGSPLHF
>TRBV6-5|TRBJ2-7|NA|NA|13
TGTGCCAGCAGTTCGTTGGGAGCCTACGAGCAGTACTTC
CASSSLGAYEQYF
>TRBV7-3|TRBJ1-1|few|NA|13
TGTGCCAGCAGCTTGGGCAGGAACACTGAAGCTTTCTTT
CASSLGRNTEAFF
>TRBV4-2|TRBJ1-1|NA|NA|15
TGTGCCAGCAGCCAGGTCTCTTTAGGAAGCACTGAAGCTTTCTTT
CASSQVSLGSTEAFF
>TRBV30|TRBJ2-7|NA|NA|13
TGTGCCTGGAACCGGGGGTTATCCTACGAGCAGTACTTC
CAWNRGLSYEQYF
>TRBV30|TRBJ2-7|NA|TRBD1|13
TGTGCCTGGAGTAAGGACAGGGTCTACGAGCAGTACTTC
CAWSKDRVYEQYF
>TRBV4-1|TRBJ1-6|NA|TRBD1|15
TGCGCCAGCAGCCAGGGTCAGGGGGGACTTTCACCCCTCCACTTT
CASSQGQGGLSPLHF
>TRBV6-5|TRBJ1-1|NA|NA|12
TGTGCCAGCAGCTTAGCGAACACTGAAGCTTTCTTT
CASSLANTEAFF
>TRBV7-8|TRBJ2-5|NA|TRBD1|16
TGTGCCAGCAGCTTCCGACAGGGTGGCGAGGCGGAGACCCAGTACTTC
CASSFRQGGEAETQYF
>TRBV5-1|TRBJ2-2|NA|NA|14
TGCGCCAGCAGCGGGGACACCAACACCGGGGAGCTGTTTTTT
CASSGDTNTGELFF
>TRBV15|TRBJ1-4|NA|NA|13
TGTGCCACCAAGGAGAAAACTAATGAAAAACTGTTTTTT
CATKEKTNEKLFF
>TRBV7-9|TRBJ1-1|few|NA|12
TGTGCCAGCAGCTTGTTCGGTACTGAAGCTTTCTTT
CASSLFGTEAFF
>TRBV7-2|TRBJ1-6|NA|NA|16
TGTGCCAGCAGCTTAGATGGTTCCGGGCCCCATTCACCCCTCCACTTT
CASSLDGSGPHSPLHF
>TRBV27|TRBJ1-5|NA|NA|16
TGTGCCAGCAGTTTATGGGCAGGTGGAAGCAATCAGCCCCAGCATTTT
CASSLWAGGSNQPQHF
>TRBV13|TRBJ1-3|NA|NA|16
TGTGCCAGCAGCTGGCAATACCTAGGGGGTGGAAACACCATATATTTT
CASSWQYLGGGNTIYF
>TRBV6-5|TRBJ2-2|NA|NA|14
TGTGCCACCCTCTTTAGGGTAGACACCGGGGAGCTGTTTTTT
CATLFRVDTGELFF
>TRBV4-1|TRBJ2-7|NA|NA|14
TGCGCCAGCAGCCAAGGGGGCGGGACCTACGAGCAGTACTTC
CASSQGGGTYEQYF
>TRBV15|TRBJ1-2|NA|TRBD1|14
TGTGCCACCAGCCCCAGGGACAGGGGGTATGGCTACACCTTC
CATSPRDRGYGYTF
>TRBV5-5|TRBJ1-6|NA|NA|14
TGTGCCAGCAGCTTGGAATGGGGCAGTTCACCCCTCCACTTT
CASSLEWGSSPLHF
>TRBV2|TRBJ1-5|NA|TRBD1|15
TGTGCCAGCGGGACAGGGGGCAGTAACAATCAGCCCCAGCATTTT
CASGTGGSNNQPQHF
>TRBV11-3|TRBJ1-1|once|NA|14
TGTGCCAGCAGCTCAACTTCCGGCAGCGTACAAGCTTTCTTT
CASSSTSGSVQAFF
>TRBV7-9|TRBJ1-2|NA|NA|16
TGTGCCAGCAGCCTGGTTGAGGGGGGGCTCAACTATGGCTACACCTTC
CASSLVEGGLNYGYTF
>TRBV6-5|TRBJ1-2|NA|NA|13
TGTGCCTGTAAGCAAGAGAAGAACTATGGCTACACCTTC
CACKQEKNYGYTF
>TRBV9|TRBJ2-5|NA|TRBD1|15
TGTGCCAGCAGCGTCCTCAATACAGGGGTAGAGACCCAGTACTTC
CASSVLNTGVETQYF
>TRBV12-3/TRBV12-4|TRBJ1-4|NA|NA|13
TGTGCCAGCAATTCAGGGGTTAATGAAAAACTGTTTTTT
CASNSGVNEKLFF
>TRBV19|TRBJ2-1|few|NA|15
TGTGCCAGTTCTGACAGCCCCGCCCCGGGGAATGAGCAGTTCTTC
CASSDSPAPGNEQFF
>TRBV19|TRBJ1-5|NA|NA|14
TGTGCCAGTAGTATTTGGGGAGGCAATCAGCCCCAGCATTTT
CASSIWGGNQPQHF
>TRBV29-1|TRBJ1-4|NA|TRBD1|12
TGCAGCGGGGGACAGGGGAATGAAAAACTGTTTTTT
CSGGQGNEKLFF
>TRBV6-5|TRBJ1-6|NA|NA|14
TGTGCCAGCAGGCAGACTACCTATAATTCACCCCTCCACTTT
CASRQTTYNSPLHF
>TRBV4-1|TRBJ1-3|NA|NA|14
TGCGCCAGCAGCCAAGATGCCATTGGTCGCACCATATATTTT
CASSQDAIGRTIYF
>TRBV25-1|TRBJ1-3|once|NA|13
TGTGCCAGCAGTGAATACTCTGGAAACACCATATATTTT
CASSEYSGNTIYF
>TRBV28|TRBJ2-3|NA|TRBD2|18
TGTGCCAGCAGTTTATTCCGGCTAGCGGGGGGAAACACAGATACGCAGTATTTT
CASSLFRLAGGNTDTQYF
>TRBV15|TRBJ1-2|few|TRBD1|17
TGTGCCACCAGCAGAGCGACAGGGAGAGGCTTTAATTATGGCTACACCTTC
CATSRATGRGFNYGYTF
>TRBV19|TRBJ1-2|once|TRBD1|14
TGTGCCAGTTCACCGGGACAGGGAATCTATGGCTACACCTTC
CASSPGQGIYGYTF
>TRBV5-6|TRBJ1-2|NA|NA|15
TGTGCCAGCAGCTTCTCTCTAGTATGGGAATATGGCTACACCTTC
CASSFSLVWEYGYTF